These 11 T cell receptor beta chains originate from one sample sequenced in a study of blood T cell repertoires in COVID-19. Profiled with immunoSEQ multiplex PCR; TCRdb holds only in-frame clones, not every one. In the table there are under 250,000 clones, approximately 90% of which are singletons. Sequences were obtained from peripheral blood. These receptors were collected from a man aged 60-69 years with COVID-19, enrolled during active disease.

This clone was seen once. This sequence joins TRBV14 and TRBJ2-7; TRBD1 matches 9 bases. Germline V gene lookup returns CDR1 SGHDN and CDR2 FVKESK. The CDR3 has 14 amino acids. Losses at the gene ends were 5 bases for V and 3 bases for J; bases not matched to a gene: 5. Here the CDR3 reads CASSAGQGVYEQYF. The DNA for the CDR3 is TGTGCCAGCAGCGCGGGACAGGGCGTCTACGAGCAGTACTTC.

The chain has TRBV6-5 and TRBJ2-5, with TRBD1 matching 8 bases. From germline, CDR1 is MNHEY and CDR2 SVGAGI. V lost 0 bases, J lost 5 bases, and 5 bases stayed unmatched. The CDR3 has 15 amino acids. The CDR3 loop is CASSYSQGARETQYF. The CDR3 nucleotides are TGTGCCAGCAGTTACTCGCAGGGGGCGAGGGAGACCCAGTACTTC.

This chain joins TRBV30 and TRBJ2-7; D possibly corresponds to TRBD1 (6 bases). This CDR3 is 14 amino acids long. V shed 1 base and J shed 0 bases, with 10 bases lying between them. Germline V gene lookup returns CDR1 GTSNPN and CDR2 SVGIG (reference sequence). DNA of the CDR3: TGTGCCTGGAGTGGACAGGCCAGCTCCTACGAGCAGTACTTC. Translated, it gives CAWSGQASSYEQYF.

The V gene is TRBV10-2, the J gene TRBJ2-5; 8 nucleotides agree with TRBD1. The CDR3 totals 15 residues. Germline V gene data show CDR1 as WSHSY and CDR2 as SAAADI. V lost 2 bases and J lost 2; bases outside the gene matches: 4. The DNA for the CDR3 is TGCGCCAGCAGTGAGAGTCACAGGGGGCAAGAGACCCAGTACTTC. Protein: CASSESHRGQETQYF.

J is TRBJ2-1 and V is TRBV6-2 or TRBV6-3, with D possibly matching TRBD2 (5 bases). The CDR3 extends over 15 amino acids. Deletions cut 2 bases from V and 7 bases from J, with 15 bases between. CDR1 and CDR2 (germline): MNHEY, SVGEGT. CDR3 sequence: CASSYEGPTRNEQFF. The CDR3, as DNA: TGTGCCAGCAGTTACGAGGGTCCCACCCGGAATGAGCAGTTCTTC.

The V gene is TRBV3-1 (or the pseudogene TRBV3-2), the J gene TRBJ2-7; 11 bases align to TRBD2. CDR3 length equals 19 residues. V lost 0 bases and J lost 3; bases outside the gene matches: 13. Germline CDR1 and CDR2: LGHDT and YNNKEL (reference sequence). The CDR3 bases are TGTGCCAGCAGCCAAGAGCCCCCAACTAGCGGGAGCCACTTCTACGAGCAGTACTTC. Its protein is CASSQEPPTSGSHFYEQYF.

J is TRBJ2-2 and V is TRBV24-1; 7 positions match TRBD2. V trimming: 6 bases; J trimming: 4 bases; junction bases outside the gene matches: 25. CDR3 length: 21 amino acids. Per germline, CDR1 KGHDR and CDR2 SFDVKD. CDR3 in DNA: TGTGCCACCAGTCTGAGCGGGGCGTCGGGACTTGAGGGGCTGGGCACCGGGGAGCTGTTTTTT. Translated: CATSLSGASGLEGLGTGELFF.

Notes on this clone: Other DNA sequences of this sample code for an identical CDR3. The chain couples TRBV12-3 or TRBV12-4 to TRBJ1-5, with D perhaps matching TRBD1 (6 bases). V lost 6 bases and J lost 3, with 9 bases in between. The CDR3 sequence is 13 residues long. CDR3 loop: CASSGQTNQPQHF. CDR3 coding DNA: TGTGCCAGCAGCGGACAGACCAATCAGCCCCAGCATTTT.

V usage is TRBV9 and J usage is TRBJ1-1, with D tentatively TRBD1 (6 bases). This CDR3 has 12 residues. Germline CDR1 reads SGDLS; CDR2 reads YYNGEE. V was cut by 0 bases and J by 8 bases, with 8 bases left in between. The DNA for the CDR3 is TGTGCCAGCAGCGTAGGCAGGGGCGAAGCTTTCTTT. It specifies CASSVGRGEAFF.

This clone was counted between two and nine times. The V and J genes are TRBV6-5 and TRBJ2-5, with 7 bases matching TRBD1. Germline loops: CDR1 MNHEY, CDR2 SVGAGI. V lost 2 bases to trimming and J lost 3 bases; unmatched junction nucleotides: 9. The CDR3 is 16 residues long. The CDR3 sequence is CASSYRTGDVEETQYF. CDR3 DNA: TGTGCCAGCAGTTACCGGACAGGCGATGTGGAAGAGACCCAGTACTTC.

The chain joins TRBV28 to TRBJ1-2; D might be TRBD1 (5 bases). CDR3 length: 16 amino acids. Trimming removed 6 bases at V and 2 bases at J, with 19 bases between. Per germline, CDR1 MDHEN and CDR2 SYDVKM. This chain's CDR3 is CASRSPGGGPNYGYTF. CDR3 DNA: TGTGCCAGCAGATCACCGGGGGGTGGTCCCAACTATGGCTACACCTTC.